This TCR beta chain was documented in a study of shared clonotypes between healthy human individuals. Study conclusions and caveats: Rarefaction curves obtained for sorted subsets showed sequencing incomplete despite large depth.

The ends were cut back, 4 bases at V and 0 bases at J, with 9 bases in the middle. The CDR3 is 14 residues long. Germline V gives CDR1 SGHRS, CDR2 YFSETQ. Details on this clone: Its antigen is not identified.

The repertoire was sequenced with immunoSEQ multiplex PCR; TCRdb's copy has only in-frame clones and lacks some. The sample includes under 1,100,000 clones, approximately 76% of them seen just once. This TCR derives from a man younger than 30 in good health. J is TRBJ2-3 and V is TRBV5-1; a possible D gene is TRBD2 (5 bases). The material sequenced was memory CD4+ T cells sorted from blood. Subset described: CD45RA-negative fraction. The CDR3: CASSTGDSTDTQYF. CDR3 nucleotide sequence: TGCGCCAGCAGCACCGGGGATAGCACAGATACGCAGTATTTT.